These 26 T cell receptor beta chains came from one sample sequenced in a study of T cell responses to AZD1222 COVID-19 vaccine. Libraries were prepared by immunoSEQ multiplex PCR; TCRdb keeps only in-frame clonotypes and omits some of them. The sample lists some 120,000 clones, 70% to 90% occurring once. The source material was peripheral blood, sampled 28 days after the second AZD1222 dose. The source of these receptors is an adult who received the AZD1222 COVID-19 vaccine.

The chain recombines TRBV6-5 with TRBJ1-2, with no clear D. The CDR3 covers 14 residues. Between the trimmed V and J ends, which lost 2 bases and 4 bases, there was a span of 11 bases. CDR1 is MNHEY and CDR2 is SVGAGI in the germline V gene. CDR3 sequence reads: CASSYDGRIYGYTF. CDR3 sequence (DNA): TGTGCCAGCAGTTACGACGGACGGATCTATGGCTACACCTTC.

This rearrangement joins TRBV5-1 to TRBJ1-2; D uncertain. Germline CDR1 is SGHRS and CDR2 is YFSETQ. This CDR3 has 13 amino acids. With 4 bases removed from V and 4 bases from J, the gap between germline ends came to 11 bases. For the CDR3, the DNA is TGCGCCAGCAGCGAGACTTCCGGCTATGGCTACACCTTC. As protein: CASSETSGYGYTF.

The chain combines TRBV2 with TRBJ1-6; D not certain. Germline V gene sequence: CDR1 SNHLY, CDR2 FYNNEI. Trimming cost V 7 bases and J 6 bases, with 10 bases left between them. The CDR3 consists of 13 residues. CDR3 amino acids: CASISVSNSPLHF. Here the CDR3 DNA reads TGTGCCAGCATTTCCGTTTCTAATTCACCCCTCCACTTT.

The chain employs TRBV6-6 and TRBJ1-3; perhaps TRBD1 as D (6 bases). The CDR3 has 14 residues. V was cut by 5 bases and J by 3 bases, with 11 bases left in between. Germline V CDR1 and CDR2: MNHNY, SVGAGI (reference sequence). Here the CDR3 reads CASSPTGFGNTIYF. CDR3 nucleotide sequence: TGTGCCAGCAGTCCCACAGGGTTTGGAAACACCATATATTTT.

The chain joins TRBV4-1 to TRBJ1-4; the D gene is possibly TRBD1 (6 bases). This CDR3 is 13 amino acids long. The germline CDR1 and CDR2 sequences are MGHRA and YSYEKL. The ends were cut back, 1 base at V and 8 bases at J, with 8 bases in the middle. The CDR3: CASSQGQAEKLFF. The CDR3 DNA follows: TGCGCCAGCAGCCAAGGACAGGCAGAAAAACTGTTTTTT.

The genes are TRBV27 and TRBJ2-3, with TRBD2 matching 7 bases. V lost 8 bases, J lost 6 bases, and 17 bases stayed unmatched. This CDR3 comprises 16 residues. In germline, CDR1 is MNHEY, CDR2 SMNVEV (reference sequence). CDR3 DNA: TGTGCCAGCGGGCCTAGGGCGGGAGTGAATAGGGATACGCAGTATTTT. Residues: CASGPRAGVNRDTQYF.

This clone occurred once. The chain is built from TRBV18 and TRBJ1-2; D remains ambiguous. This CDR3 contains 13 residues. V lost 2 bases to trimming and J lost 2 bases, with 6 bases between them. CDR1 KGHSH and CDR2 LQKENI come from the germline V gene. CDR3 residues: CASSPDTNYGYTF. The CDR3, as DNA: TGTGCCAGCTCACCAGACACCAACTATGGCTACACCTTC. Full variable domain (remainder filled in from reference TRBV18 and TRBJ1-2): NAGVMQNPRHLVRRRGQEARLRCSPMKGHSHVYWYRQLPEEGLKFMVYLQKENIIDESGMPKERFSAEFPKEGPSILRIQQVVRGDSAAYFCASSPDTNYGYTFGSGTRLTVV.

This clone was picked up many times. The J gene is TRBJ1-6, the V gene TRBV5-5; the D is unclear. Germline V CDR1 and CDR2: SGHKS, YYEKEE (reference sequence). The CDR3 loop spans 13 amino acids. The V gene lost 7 bases and the J gene lost 6 bases, with 11 bases spanning the gap. As DNA, the CDR3 is TGTGCCAGCGGGGAGGCGGGTAATTCACCCCTCCACTTT. Protein sequence: CASGEAGNSPLHF.

V and J are TRBV11-1 and TRBJ1-3, with 8 bases that match TRBD1. Trimming removed 4 bases from V and 2 bases from J; junction bases left unmatched: 4. This CDR3 is built from 15 residues. Germline CDR1 is SGHAT and CDR2 is FQDESV (reference sequence). The CDR3 is CASSWDRLTGNTIYF. CDR3 sequence (DNA): TGTGCCAGCAGCTGGGACAGGTTAACTGGAAACACCATATATTTT.

The chain has TRBV10-3 and TRBJ2-7; TRBD1 is a possible D gene (6 bases). The CDR3 extends over 16 amino acids. Trimming left V 4 bases short and J 3 bases short, with 19 bases between. CDR1 and CDR2 (germline): ENHRY, SYGVKD. The CDR3 sequence: CAISASITGTNYEQYF. The CDR3, as DNA: TGTGCCATCAGTGCCTCCATAACCGGGACAAACTACGAGCAGTACTTC.

The chain employs TRBV5-4 and TRBJ2-5; maybe TRBD1 (6 bases). The CDR3 runs to 14 residues. V was clipped by 4 bases and J by 5 bases, with 15 bases between them. Per germline, CDR1 SGHNT and CDR2 YYREEE (reference sequence). The chain's CDR3 is CASSLDRGVETQYF. The CDR3 bases are TGTGCCAGCAGCCTGGACAGAGGCGTGGAGACCCAGTACTTC.

This chain connects TRBV6-1 to TRBJ1-2, with D tentatively TRBD1 (5 bases). This CDR3 comprises 13 residues. CDR1 MNHNS and CDR2 SASEGT come from the germline V gene. V gave up 2 bases and J gave up 5 bases, with 9 bases separating them. For the CDR3, the DNA is TGTGCCAGCAGTGAAATCGGGGGGTATGGCTACACCTTC. It specifies CASSEIGGYGYTF.

The J gene is TRBJ1-1, the V gene TRBV18, with D possibly being TRBD1 (6 bases). The length of the CDR3 is 16 residues. The ends were cut back, 2 bases at V and 7 bases at J, with 20 bases in the middle. Germline V gene data show CDR1 as KGHSH and CDR2 as LQKENI. The CDR3, as DNA: TGTGCCAGCTCACCAGCGATGGGGGGGGCGCGTGATGAAGCTTTCTTT. It translates to CASSPAMGGARDEAFF.

By share, this clone counts as medium-sized. The chain recombines TRBV6-5 with TRBJ1-5; 9 bases match TRBD1. Germline-derived CDR1 and CDR2 are MNHEY and SVGAGI. After removal of 6 bases from V and 0 bases from J, the junction contained 3 bases not matched to a gene. The CDR3 consists of 15 residues. The CDR3 DNA follows: TGTGCCAGCAGGGACAGGGGCTTTAGCAATCAGCCCCAGCATTTT. Translating gives CASRDRGFSNQPQHF.

This chain joins TRBV6-4 and TRBJ1-2; D call uncertain. Deletions cut 7 bases from V and 2 bases from J, with 11 bases between. The germline V gene has CDR1 MRHNA and CDR2 SNTAGT. The CDR3 has 13 amino acids. The DNA for the CDR3 is TGTGCCAGCAAATCAGACAACAACTATGGCTACACCTTC. It translates to CASKSDNNYGYTF.

The V call is TRBV7-9, the J call TRBJ2-5, with D perhaps TRBD2 (6 bases). The germline gives CDR1 SEHNR, CDR2 FQNEAQ (reference sequence). V lost 2 bases, J lost 1 base, and 11 bases lay in between. CDR3 length: 15 residues. The CDR3 region has the DNA TGTGCCAGCAGCTTACTGGCGGGGCCCCAAGAGACCCAGTACTTC. This gives the protein CASSLLAGPQETQYF.

The V gene is TRBV7-2, the J gene TRBJ1-6, with a tentative D call TRBD1 (6 bases). Germline-derived CDR1 and CDR2 are SGHTA and FQGNSA. The V end lost 7 bases, the J end lost 7 bases, and 14 bases lay between the germline ends. This CDR3 region has 14 residues. Here the CDR3 DNA reads TGTGCCAGCATCCAAGGGGGACAAAATTCACCCCTCCACTTT. Amino acids: CASIQGGQNSPLHF.

The DNA for the CDR3 is TGTGCCAGTAGTGGATCGGACAGGGACCCAACTAATGAAAAACTGTTTTTT. Amino acid sequence: CASSGSDRDPTNEKLFF. V usage is TRBV19 and J usage is TRBJ1-4; 8 bases agree with TRBD1. Germline V gene sequence: CDR1 LNHDA, CDR2 SQIVND (reference sequence). The V segment lost 5 bases and the J segment 0 bases; nucleotides outside the gene matches: 8. This CDR3 is 17 amino acids long. The full variable domain, its missing parts supplied by reference TRBV19 and TRBJ1-4, is DGGITQSPKYLFRKEGQNVTLSCEQNLNHDAMYWYRQDPGQGLRLIYYSQIVNDFQKGDIAEGYSVSREKKESFPLTVTSAQKNPTAFYLCASSGSDRDPTNEKLFFGSGTQLSVL.

The rearrangement uses TRBV7-9 and TRBJ1-2, with 10 positions matching TRBD1. Germline V lookup: CDR1 SEHNR, CDR2 FQNEAQ (reference sequence). This CDR3 region has 13 residues. V shed 7 bases and J 7 bases; nucleotides not matched to a gene: 6. The CDR3: CASTTTGGSGYTF. The CDR3 bases are TGTGCCAGCACCACGACAGGGGGCAGTGGCTACACCTTC.

This CDR3 is CASSQYSDRGNGYTF. CDR3 bases: TGTGCCAGCAGCCAGTACAGCGACAGGGGGAATGGCTACACCTTC. The rearrangement links TRBV4-2 to TRBJ1-2; the match to TRBD1 covers 9 bases. Germline V CDR1 and CDR2: LGHNA, YNFKEQ. This CDR3 is built from 15 residues. The ends lost 3 bases at V and 6 bases at J; junction bases unmatched: 8.

The gene calls are TRBV5-4 and TRBJ1-5; 8 bases align to TRBD1. V lost 0 bases, J lost 5 bases, and 7 bases stayed unmatched. Germline values: CDR1 SGHNT, CDR2 YYREEE (reference sequence). The CDR3 length is 16 residues. In DNA, the CDR3 is TGTGCCAGCAGCTTGGTACGAGACAGGGGATATCAGCCCCAGCATTTT. Its protein product is CASSLVRDRGYQPQHF. Drawing the rest from reference TRBV5-4 and TRBJ1-5, the complete variable domain is ETGVTQSPTHLIKTRGQQVTLRCSSQSGHNTVSWYQQALGQGPQFIFQYYREEENGRGNFPPRFSGLQFPNYSSELNVNALELDDSALYLCASSLVRDRGYQPQHFGDGTRLSIL.

By sample fraction, this clone is medium-sized. The chain joins TRBV2 to TRBJ1-6; D possibly corresponds to TRBD1 (6 bases). This CDR3 comprises 13 residues. Per germline, CDR1 SNHLY and CDR2 FYNNEI. V was trimmed by 10 bases and J by 4 bases, leaving 11 bases between them. The DNA for the CDR3 is TGTGCCACCAACAGGGATTATAATTCACCCCTCCACTTT. This encodes CATNRDYNSPLHF.

The chain combines TRBV7-2 with TRBJ2-2; 7 nucleotides agree with TRBD1. This CDR3 comprises 14 residues. Trimming cost V 4 bases and J 7 bases; bases outside gene matches: 6. CDR1 is SGHTA and CDR2 is FQGNSA in the germline V gene. The CDR3 loop reads CASSSRQGIGELFF. As DNA, the CDR3 is TGTGCCAGCAGCTCCCGACAGGGCATCGGGGAGCTGTTTTTT.

This chain uses TRBV7-2 with TRBJ1-2, with 7 bases that match TRBD1. The V gene end was trimmed by 5 bases and the J gene end by 7 bases; junction bases not matched to a gene: 13. Germline lookup yields CDR1 SGHTA and CDR2 FQGNSA. The CDR3 has 15 amino acids. CDR3 DNA: TGTGCCAGCAGCCCCCGGACAGGTTTTATGGCTGGCTACACCTTC. Its protein product is CASSPRTGFMAGYTF.

This clone appeared once. The V call is TRBV10-1, the J call TRBJ2-1, with D unresolved. This CDR3 comprises 13 residues. V shed 1 base and J shed 9 bases, with 10 bases lying between them. CDR1 and CDR2 from the germline V gene are WNHNN and SYGVQD (reference sequence). The CDR3 DNA sequence: TGCGCCAGCAGTGAGTTTGGTCCAGGTGAGCAGTTCTTC. Its protein is CASSEFGPGEQFF.

This rearrangement joins TRBV30 to TRBJ2-5, with a tentative D call TRBD2 (6 bases). Germline CDR1 GTSNPN, CDR2 SVGIG (reference sequence). V shed 8 bases and J shed 1 base, with 17 bases lying between them. The CDR3 length is 14 residues. CDR3 residues: CAIERAAAQETQYF. The DNA of the CDR3 is TGTGCCATTGAGCGGGCAGCTGCCCAAGAGACCCAGTACTTC.